These T cell receptor beta chains were read from a single sample in a study of shared clonotypes between healthy human individuals. The data were produced by immunoSEQ multiplex PCR, yet TCRdb's version contains in-frame clones alone and is incomplete. The table records fewer than 150,000 clones, about 70% of them present only once. The sample was memory CD8+ T cells sorted from blood. These receptors were obtained from a woman in her 30s in good health. CDR3s include the opening cysteine and the closing phenylalanine or tryptophan.

j_call v_call cdr3_aa
TRBJ1-1 TRBV4-1 CASSQGRLGTAEAFF
TRBJ1-4 TRBV4-1 CASSQVYLEKLFF
TRBJ2-7 TRBV13 CASSSPYLDYEQYF
TRBJ1-4 TRBV18 CASSEGPTNEKLFF
TRBJ1-6 TRBV11-2 CASTLGTNSPLHF
TRBJ2-2 TRBV4-2 CASSQVRDTNTGELFF
TRBJ1-2 TRBV15 CATSREGRQGYGYTF
TRBJ2-7 TRBV20-1 CSGGRAYEQYF
TRBJ1-1 TRBV7-9 CASSQNRENTEAFF
TRBJ2-6 TRBV2 CASSAPGRGAGANVLTF
TRBJ2-7 TRBV19 CASRPGADYEQYF
TRBJ2-4 TRBV19 CASTERRQTIAKNIQYF
TRBJ2-6 TRBV15 CATSMRGSGANVLTF
TRBJ2-2 TRBV4-1 CASSQDGGATGELFF
TRBJ2-3 TRBV6-4 CASSASAGGSDTQYF
TRBJ2-7 TRBV2 CASSGRTASYEQYF
TRBJ2-2 TRBV2 CASSQENTGELFF
TRBJ2-7 TRBV28 CASSLGGLDEQYF
TRBJ2-6 TRBV6-4 CASSPGRSGANVLTF
TRBJ1-5 TRBV19 CASSIRDRGLNQPQHF
TRBJ2-2 TRBV27 CASSWAQGRELFF
TRBJ2-1 TRBV14 CASSQVLAGGRGHEQFF
TRBJ1-1 TRBV5-1 CASSPQGGGTEAFF
TRBJ2-1 TRBV2 CASSTSGSSYNEQFF
TRBJ2-1 TRBV5-8 CASSPYPFRNEQFF
TRBJ1-2 TRBV19 CASSTGPSAGPSGYTF
TRBJ2-1 TRBV6-4 CASSYLNEQFF
TRBJ2-5 TRBV19 CASSRRRETQYF
TRBJ1-1 TRBV25-1 CASSPARGHNTEAFF
TRBJ2-2 TRBV2 CASLAKANTGELFF
TRBJ2-1 TRBV7-2 CASSPPGLAGPGAYNEQFF
TRBJ1-1 TRBV5-1 CASSWGRTEAFF